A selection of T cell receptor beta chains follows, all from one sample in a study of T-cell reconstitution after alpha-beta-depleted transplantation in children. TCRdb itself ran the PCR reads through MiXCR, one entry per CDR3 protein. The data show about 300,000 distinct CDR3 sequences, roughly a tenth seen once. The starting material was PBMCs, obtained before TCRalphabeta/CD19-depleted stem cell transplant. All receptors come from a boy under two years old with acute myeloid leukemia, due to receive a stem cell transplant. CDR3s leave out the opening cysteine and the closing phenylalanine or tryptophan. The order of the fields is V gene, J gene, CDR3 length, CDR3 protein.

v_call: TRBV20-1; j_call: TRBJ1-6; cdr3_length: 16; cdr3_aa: SARTRLGLSSYNSPLH
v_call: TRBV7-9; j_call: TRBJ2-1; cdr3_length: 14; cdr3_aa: ASSGTGLGFYNEQF
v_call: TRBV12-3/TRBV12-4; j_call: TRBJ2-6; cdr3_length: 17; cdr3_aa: ASSPLVASTGPVANVLT
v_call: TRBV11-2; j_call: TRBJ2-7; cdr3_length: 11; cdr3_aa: ASSLGPHYEQY
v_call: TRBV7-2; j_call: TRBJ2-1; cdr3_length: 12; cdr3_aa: ASSLEVVGGEQF
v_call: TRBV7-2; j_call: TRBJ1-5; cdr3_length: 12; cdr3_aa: ASSLVSGNQPQH
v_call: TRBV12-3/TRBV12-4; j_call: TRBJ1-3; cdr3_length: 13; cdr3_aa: ASSPGRNSGNTIY
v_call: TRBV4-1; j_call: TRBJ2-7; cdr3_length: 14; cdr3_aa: ASSQAPGLASYEQY
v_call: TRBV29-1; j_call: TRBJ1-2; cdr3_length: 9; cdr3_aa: SDRSNYGYT
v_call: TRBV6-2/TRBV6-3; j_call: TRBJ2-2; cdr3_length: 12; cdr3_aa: ASKVAGGTGELF
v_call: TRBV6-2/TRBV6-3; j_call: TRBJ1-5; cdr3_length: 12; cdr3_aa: ASSKDRANQPQH
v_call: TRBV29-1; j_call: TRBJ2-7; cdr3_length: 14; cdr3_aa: SVEGLYGARYYEQY
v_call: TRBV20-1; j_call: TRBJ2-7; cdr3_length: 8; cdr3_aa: SAARNEQY
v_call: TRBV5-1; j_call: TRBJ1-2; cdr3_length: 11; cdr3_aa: ASSLRGNYGYT
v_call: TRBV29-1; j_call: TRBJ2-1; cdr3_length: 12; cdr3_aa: SVVGTGVYNEQF
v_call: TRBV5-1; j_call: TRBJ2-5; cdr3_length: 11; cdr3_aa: ASSPGSPETQY
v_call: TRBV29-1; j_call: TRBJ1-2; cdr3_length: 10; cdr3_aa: SVSGWSYGYT
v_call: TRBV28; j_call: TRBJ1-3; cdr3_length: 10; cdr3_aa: ASSHPGNTIY